This T cell receptor beta chain was sequenced for a study of cytomegalovirus exposure and HLA in healthy donors. The sample holds a few counts of this clone. PCR involved 60 Vbeta and 13 Jbeta primers. Measured with immunoSEQ multiplex PCR; TCRdb has only the in-frame clones, and not every one. Here the sample spans over 130,000 clones, just over 70% being singletons. The clonotype comes from a woman aged 25-40 years in good health and CMV-seronegative. The sample taken for sequencing was PBMCs.

CDR3 in amino acids: CASSLAIGQGLTEAFF. The CDR3, as DNA: TGTGCCAGCAGCTTAGCAATAGGACAGGGACTCACTGAAGCTTTCTTT. V usage is TRBV11-1 and J usage is TRBJ1-1; TRBD1 matches 8 bases. V lost 0 bases and J lost 4; bases outside the gene matches: 7. The CDR3 has 16 residues. Germline values: CDR1 SGHAT, CDR2 FQDESV (reference sequence). Supplemented by reference TRBV11-1 and TRBJ1-1, the full variable domain reads EAEVAQSPRYKITEKSQAVAFWCDPISGHATLYWYRQILGQGPELLVQFQDESVVDDSQLPKDRFSAERLKGVDSTLKIQPAELGDSAMYLCASSLAIGQGLTEAFFGQGTRLTVV.